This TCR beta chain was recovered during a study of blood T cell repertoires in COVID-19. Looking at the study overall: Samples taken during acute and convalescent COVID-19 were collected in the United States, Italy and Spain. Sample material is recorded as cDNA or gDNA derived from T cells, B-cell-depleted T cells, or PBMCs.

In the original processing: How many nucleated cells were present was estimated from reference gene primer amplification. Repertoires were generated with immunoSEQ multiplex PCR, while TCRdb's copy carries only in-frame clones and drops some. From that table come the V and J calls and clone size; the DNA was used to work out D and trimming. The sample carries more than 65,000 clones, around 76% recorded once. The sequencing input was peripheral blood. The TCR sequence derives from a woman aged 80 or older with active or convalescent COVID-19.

CDR3 protein: CASSRFGQGTKNEQFF. CDR3 nucleotides: TGTGCCAGCAGCCGCTTTGGACAGGGTACGAAGAATGAGCAGTTCTTC. J is TRBJ2-1 and V is TRBV9, with 8 bases identical to TRBD1. Germline V gene sequence: CDR1 SGDLS, CDR2 YYNGEE. J gave up 7 bases and V 4 bases, and 13 bases lay outside the gene matches. The CDR3 totals 16 residues.